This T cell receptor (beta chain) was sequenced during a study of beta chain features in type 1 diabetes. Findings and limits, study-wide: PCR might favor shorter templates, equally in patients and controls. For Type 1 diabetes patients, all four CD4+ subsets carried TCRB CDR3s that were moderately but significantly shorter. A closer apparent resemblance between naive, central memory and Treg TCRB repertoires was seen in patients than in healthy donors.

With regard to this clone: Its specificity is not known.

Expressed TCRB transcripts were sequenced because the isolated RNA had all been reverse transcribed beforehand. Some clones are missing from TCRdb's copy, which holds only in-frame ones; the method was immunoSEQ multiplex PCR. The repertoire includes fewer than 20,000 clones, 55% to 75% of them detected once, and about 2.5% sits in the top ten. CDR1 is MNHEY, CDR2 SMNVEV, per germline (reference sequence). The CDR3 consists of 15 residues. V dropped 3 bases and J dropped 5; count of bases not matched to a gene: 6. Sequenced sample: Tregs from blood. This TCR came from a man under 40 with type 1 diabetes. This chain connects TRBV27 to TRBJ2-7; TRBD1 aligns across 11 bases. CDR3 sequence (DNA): TGTGCCAGCAGTTTCCGGGACAGGGGGTTCGACGAGCAGTACTTC. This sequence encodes CASSFRDRGFDEQYF.